This T cell receptor beta chain was captured in a study of early stage breast cancer tumors. Study at large: Most of the 16 invasive tumors were ER+, PR+ and HER2-.

Clones were read by immunoSEQ multiplex PCR, and TCRdb kept only the in-frame ones, dropping some. The sample holds about 14,000 clones; around three quarters are singletons and the top ten take 7.6%. The CDR3 loop spans 16 amino acids. V lost 0 bases, J lost 9 bases, and 15 bases lay in between. Per germline, CDR1 MNHEY and CDR2 SVGAGI. The V and J genes are TRBV6-5 and TRBJ1-6; no reliable D call. This sequence was found in a person aged 45 to 59 with breast cancer. Sample: normal breast tissue next to the tumor. CDR3 protein: CASSYSDSGKSSPLHF. In DNA, the CDR3 is TGTGCCAGCAGTTACTCGGACTCCGGGAAATCTTCACCCCTCCACTTT.